The subject of this entry is one T cell receptor (beta chain). Up to 2 weeks before entering the study, exposed participants had met a COVID-19 case. The record originates from a study of blood T cell repertoires in COVID-19. For the study at large: Nucleic acid was either cDNA or gDNA, and it came from T cells, B-cell-depleted T cells, or PBMCs.

Some clones are missing from TCRdb's copy, which holds only in-frame ones; the method was immunoSEQ multiplex PCR. The table lists some 270,000 clones, around 93% of them singletons, with about 3% in the top ten. CDR3 length equals 16 residues. The V and J genes are TRBV21-1 and TRBJ2-3; the table's TRBD2 call for D was not verified on the DNA. TRBV21-1 has pseudogene status. What was sequenced was PBMCs or T cells enriched from blood (not recorded which). The origin of this receptor is a middle-aged man who had been exposed to COVID-19. CDR3 coding DNA: TGTGCCAGCAGCAAAAGTGGGACGGGAGTTCGAGATACGCAGTATTTT. Translation: CASSKSGTGVRDTQYF.